The 30 T cell receptor beta chains in this list originate from one sample, sequenced in a study of OX40 agonist ivuxolimab in advanced cancers. Repertoires were generated with immunoSEQ multiplex PCR, while TCRdb's copy carries only in-frame clones and drops some. The sample lists about 60,000 clones, around 90% occurring once. The specimen was CD4+ or CD8+ T cells sorted from blood, collected in a trial of the OX40 agonist ivuxolimab. All receptors come from an adult with an advanced solid tumor such as melanoma, head and neck, liver or kidney cancer.

The V call is TRBV11-2, the J call TRBJ1-1; 7 bases fit TRBD1. CDR3 length: 15 residues. Germline values: CDR1 SGHAT, CDR2 FQNNGV. V lost 1 base to trimming and J lost 4 bases; unmatched junction nucleotides: 6. CDR3 DNA sequence: TGTGCCAGCAGCTTAGGCAGGGGGTTCGGCACTGAAGCTTTCTTT. Translation: CASSLGRGFGTEAFF.

The genes are TRBV4-3 and TRBJ2-7, with 7 bases matching TRBD2. Looked up from germline, CDR1 is LGHNA and CDR2 is YSLEER. The CDR3 totals 15 residues. Trimming took 1 base from V and 3 from J; bases not matched to a gene: 6. The CDR3 loop is CASSQAAGRLYEQYF. The CDR3 nucleotides read TGCGCCAGCAGCCAAGCAGCGGGACGGCTCTACGAGCAGTACTTC.

V and J are TRBV2 and TRBJ2-7, with 10 bases matching TRBD1. The CDR3 runs 14 residues. V lost 6 bases, J lost 2 bases, and 4 bases stayed unmatched. Germline values: CDR1 SNHLY, CDR2 FYNNEI. The CDR3 sequence: CASSPGQGTYEQYV. The CDR3 DNA reads TGTGCCAGCAGCCCGGGACAGGGGACCTACGAGCAGTACGTC.

This clone is a singleton in its sample. This chain joins TRBV2 and TRBJ2-7; 7 nucleotides align to TRBD2. There are 15 residues in the CDR3. In germline, CDR1 is SNHLY, CDR2 FYNNEI. V lost 7 bases and J lost 5; bases outside the gene matches: 14. CDR3 in DNA: TGTGCCAGCAACGGGTGGGAGGGACCCTTGGACGAGCAGTACTTC. It is translated as CASNGWEGPLDEQYF. Looking up the rest from reference TRBV2 and TRBJ2-7 gives the full variable domain: EPEVTQTPSHQVTQMGQEVILRCVPISNHLYFYWYRQILGQKVEFLVSFYNNEISEKSEIFDDQFSVERPDGSNFTLKIRSTKLEDSAMYFCASNGWEGPLDEQYFGPGTRLTVT.

As to this clone: One end of the junction fails to match germline, which may point to a read error. V is TRBV7-9 and J is TRBJ2-2; D may be TRBD2 (6 bases). The CDR3 extends over 15 amino acids. Germline CDR1 and CDR2: SEHNR and FQNEAQ (reference sequence). Here the CDR3 reads CVSSQTAAGTGELFF. CDR3 sequence (DNA): TGTGTCAGCAGCCAGACCGCGGCGGGGACCGGGGAGCTGTTTTTT.

This clone appeared a single time. The gene calls are TRBV29-1 and TRBJ2-1; TRBD2 agrees at 7 bases. Germline assignment: CDR1 SQVTM and CDR2 ANQGSEA. The CDR3 consists of 13 residues. The trim removed 5 bases at V and 8 bases at J, leaving 9 bases unmatched. This CDR3 reads CSVCEVAGDEQFF. CDR3 in DNA: TGCAGCGTTTGTGAAGTAGCGGGCGATGAGCAGTTCTTC.

The rearrangement links TRBV6-5 to TRBJ2-3; the D gene is possibly TRBD2 (5 bases). The V and J ends lost 4 bases and 3 bases respectively, with 8 bases between them. CDR1 and CDR2 from the germline V gene are MNHEY and SVGAGI. The CDR3 totals 13 residues. The DNA of the CDR3 is TGTGCCAGCAGTTTCGGGGTTACAGATACGCAGTATTTT. Translated, it gives CASSFGVTDTQYF.

This clone was seen just once. This rearrangement joins TRBV19 to TRBJ1-1, with TRBD1 as a possible D gene (5 bases). The length of the CDR3 is 14 residues. The V end was cut by 3 bases, the J end by 0 bases, with 8 bases between. From germline, CDR1 is LNHDA and CDR2 SQIVND (reference sequence). CDR3 DNA sequence: TGTGCCAGTAGTATCAGGGTTTTGAACACTGAAGCTTTCTTT. Protein sequence: CASSIRVLNTEAFF.

The chain combines TRBV27 with TRBJ2-7; D is undetermined. From germline, CDR1 is MNHEY and CDR2 SMNVEV (reference sequence). V gave up 8 bases and J gave up 1 base, with 15 bases separating them. The CDR3 covers 14 residues. CDR3 sequence: CASRLQDPSYEQYF. DNA of the CDR3: TGTGCCAGCCGACTCCAGGACCCTTCCTACGAGCAGTACTTC.

The chain joins TRBV6-5 to TRBJ1-5; 7 nucleotides line up with TRBD1. This CDR3 has 15 amino acids. Germline CDR1 and CDR2: MNHEY and SVGAGI. With V trimmed by 0 bases and J by 7 bases, 6 bases remained unmatched. The CDR3 sequence is CASSYSNRGRQPQHF. CDR3 nucleotides: TGTGCCAGCAGTTACTCGAACAGGGGTCGACAGCCCCAGCATTTT.

The chain joins TRBV28 to TRBJ1-1, with D uncertain. The CDR3 runs to 15 residues. V gave up 7 bases and J gave up 1 base, with 16 bases separating them. Per germline, CDR1 MDHEN and CDR2 SYDVKM. In DNA form, the CDR3 reads TGTGCCAGCACCACTTTTGGGAGCCGGAACACTGAAGCTTTCTTT. The encoded protein is CASTTFGSRNTEAFF.

V usage is TRBV28 and J usage is TRBJ1-2; 8 bases align to TRBD1. Germline V gene data show CDR1 as MDHEN and CDR2 as SYDVKM. The CDR3 has 16 residues. V gave up 4 bases and J gave up 5 bases; unmatched junction bases: 12. The CDR3 reads CASSSGQGPPLYGYTF. CDR3 coding DNA: TGTGCCAGCAGTTCAGGACAGGGCCCACCTCTTTATGGCTACACCTTC.

CDR3 DNA sequence: TGCGCCAGCAGCCAGGGACTGGGGGCCAACGTCCTGACTTTC. This translates into CASSQGLGANVLTF. The chain recombines TRBV4-3 with TRBJ2-6, with D maybe TRBD2 (6 bases). Germline V gene sequence: CDR1 LGHNA, CDR2 YSLEER. The CDR3 covers 14 residues. Trimming shortened V by 3 bases and J by 4 bases, and 7 bases separated the two germline ends.

The J gene is TRBJ2-1, the V gene TRBV15, with TRBD2 matching 7 bases. Trimming at V came to 4 bases and at J to 3 bases, leaving 6 bases not matched to a gene. In germline, CDR1 is LNHNV, CDR2 YYDKDF (reference sequence). The CDR3 is 15 amino acids. CDR3 residues: CATSNSGLGYNEQFF. CDR3 in DNA: TGTGCCACCAGCAATAGCGGACTAGGCTACAATGAGCAGTTCTTC.

This chain connects TRBV27 to TRBJ1-5; D gene ambiguous. The V end was cut by 1 base, the J end by 4 bases, with 8 bases between. Germline assignment: CDR1 MNHEY and CDR2 SMNVEV (reference sequence). There are 14 residues in the CDR3. The CDR3 coding sequence is TGTGCCAGCAGTTTATGGGCAGAAAATCAGCCCCAGCATTTT. This sequence encodes CASSLWAENQPQHF.

The chain has TRBV10-3 and TRBJ2-7; weak D call: TRBD2 (5 bases). Germline V gene lookup returns CDR1 ENHRY and CDR2 SYGVKD. This CDR3 region has 13 residues. V was clipped by 10 bases and J by 3 bases, with 16 bases between them. CDR3 region: CATTTDENYEQYV. The CDR3 bases are TGTGCCACGACTACGGACGAAAACTACGAGCAGTACGTC.

The V gene is TRBV27, the J gene TRBJ2-3; the match to TRBD2 covers 12 bases. Germline V lookup: CDR1 MNHEY, CDR2 SMNVEV (reference sequence). The length of the CDR3 is 18 residues. Germline trimming cut 2 bases from V and 4 bases from J; bases unmatched to any gene: 10. The CDR3 spells CASSLILAGGSVADTQYF. CDR3 coding DNA: TGTGCCAGCAGTTTAATACTAGCGGGAGGTTCTGTGGCAGATACGCAGTATTTT.

The V call is TRBV7-9, the J call TRBJ2-5; TRBD2 is a possible D gene (5 bases). Germline CDR1 SEHNR, CDR2 FQNEAQ (reference sequence). The CDR3 loop spans 14 amino acids. Trimming took off 5 bases at V and 4 bases at J, with 14 bases between the two ends. CDR3 in amino acids: CASSPADGGETQYF. In DNA, the CDR3 is TGTGCCAGCAGCCCAGCAGACGGAGGAGAGACCCAGTACTTC.

There are a few counts of this clone. CDR3 sequence reads: CASRGGSNTEAFF. Written as DNA, the CDR3 is TGTGCCAGCAGAGGAGGTTCCAACACTGAAGCTTTCTTT. The rearrangement uses TRBV27 and TRBJ1-1; no clear D gene. The V gene's germline CDR1 is MNHEY and CDR2 SMNVEV (reference sequence). This CDR3 contains 13 residues. V gave up 6 bases and J gave up 2 bases, with 10 bases separating them.

The J gene is TRBJ2-2, the V gene TRBV4-1; no reliable D call. Trimming stripped 8 bases from V and 6 bases from J, with 7 bases between. The germline V gene has CDR1 MGHRA and CDR2 YSYEKL. This CDR3 region has 11 residues. The CDR3 coding sequence is TGCGCCAGCCGGGCAGCCGGGGAGCTGTTTTTT. Its translation is CASRAAGELFF.

This rearrangement joins TRBV9 to TRBJ2-1; D call uncertain. This CDR3 is 14 amino acids long. CDR1 and CDR2 from the germline V gene are SGDLS and YYNGEE. V lost 0 bases, J lost 7 bases, and 11 bases lay in between. CDR3 DNA sequence: TGTGCCAGCAGCGTAGCGCCAGGTCCAAATGAGCAGTTCTTC. Its translation: CASSVAPGPNEQFF.

The sample holds one count of this clone. J is TRBJ1-2 and V is TRBV7-9; D remains unclear. CDR3 size: 16 residues. V gave up 2 bases and J gave up 0 bases, with 13 bases separating them. Germline values: CDR1 SEHNR, CDR2 FQNEAQ (reference sequence). The CDR3 DNA reads as TGTGCCAGCAGCTTAATCAACCCGTTAGCTAACTATGGCTACACCTTC. This gives the protein CASSLINPLANYGYTF.

This chain joins TRBV14 and TRBJ2-7; 8 nucleotides agree with TRBD2. The CDR3 is 17 residues long. Germline CDR1 SGHDN, CDR2 FVKESK. The V and J ends lost 0 bases and 7 bases, in that order; junction bases with no gene match: 14. This CDR3 is CASSQEVGAGGFWEQYF. The CDR3 DNA follows: TGTGCCAGCAGCCAAGAGGTCGGGGCGGGAGGTTTTTGGGAGCAGTACTTC.

The chain recombines TRBV7-8 with TRBJ2-3; D uncertain. The CDR3 has 14 amino acids. V lost 5 bases to trimming and J lost 6 bases, with 15 bases between them. Germline V gene sequence: CDR1 SGHVS, CDR2 FQNEAQ. This CDR3 is CASSPPLFPDTQYF. The CDR3 nucleotides read TGTGCCAGCAGCCCACCCCTTTTCCCCGATACGCAGTATTTT. Filled out from reference TRBV7-8 and TRBJ2-3, the complete variable domain reads GAGVSQSPRYKVAKRGQDVALRCDPISGHVSLFWYQQALGQGPEFLTYFQNEAQLDKSGLPSDRFFAERPEGSVSTLKIQRTQQEDSAVYLCASSPPLFPDTQYFGPGTRLTVL.

The V and J genes are TRBV2 and TRBJ1-5, with D possibly being TRBD1 (5 bases). V lost 2 bases, J lost 1 base, and 12 bases lay in between. From germline, CDR1 is SNHLY and CDR2 FYNNEI. The CDR3 covers 16 residues. CDR3 in amino acids: CASSETSQESNQPQHF. The CDR3 bases are TGTGCCAGCAGTGAAACTTCACAGGAAAGCAATCAGCCCCAGCATTTT.

The V call is TRBV7-3, the J call TRBJ1-1, with 7 bases fitting TRBD1. This CDR3 spans 13 amino acids. V dropped 5 bases and J dropped 5; count of bases not matched to a gene: 5. In germline, CDR1 is SGHTA, CDR2 FQGTGA. The CDR3 sequence is CASSPSGGTEAFF. Here the CDR3 DNA reads TGTGCCAGCAGCCCCTCAGGGGGAACTGAAGCTTTCTTT.

This sequence joins TRBV4-3 and TRBJ1-4; D unresolved. This CDR3 has 16 residues. CDR1 is LGHNA and CDR2 is YSLEER in the germline V gene. Trimming pared 1 base from V and 1 base from J, leaving 10 bases between. CDR3 nucleotide sequence: TGCGCCAGCAGCCAAGGAGGGTTGCGAACTAATGAAAAACTGTTTTTT. Translated: CASSQGGLRTNEKLFF.

DNA for the CDR3: TGTGCCATCAGTGAGTCCGCAGTTGAGGGGGCTTTCTTT. Protein product: CAISESAVEGAFF. The chain links TRBV10-3 to TRBJ1-1; D perhaps matches TRBD1 (5 bases). Germline V gene data show CDR1 as ENHRY and CDR2 as SYGVKD. Trimming took 0 bases from V and 11 from J, leaving 13 bases between them. CDR3 length: 13 amino acids.

Of note for this clone: At one boundary the junction diverges from the germline segment, which might be a read error. V and J are TRBV7-7 and TRBJ1-1; no firm D call. The CDR3 runs 12 residues. Germline-derived CDR1 and CDR2 are SSHAT and FNYEAQ (reference sequence). In DNA, the CDR3 is TGTGCTAGCAGCCCGATTCGTGGTGTAGCTTTCTTT. As protein: CASSPIRGVAFF. The variable domain in full, completed from reference TRBV7-7 and TRBJ1-1, reads GAGVSQSPRYKVTKRGQDVTLRCDPISSHATLYWYQQALGQGPEFLTYFNYEAQPDKSGLPSDRFSAERPEGSISTLTIQRTEQRDSAMYRCASSPIRGVAFFGQGTRLTVV.

This clone came up once. The chain links TRBV11-3 to TRBJ2-7; a weak D match, TRBD1 (8 bases). Germline CDR1 reads SGHNT; CDR2 reads YENEEA. The CDR3 extends over 17 amino acids. Trimming removed 4 bases from V and 5 bases from J, with 24 bases in between. CDR3 nucleotides: TGTGCCAGCAGCTCCCCCTACAGGGGGGGAGATAAGGACGAGCAGTACGTC. Amino acid sequence: CASSSPYRGGDKDEQYV.